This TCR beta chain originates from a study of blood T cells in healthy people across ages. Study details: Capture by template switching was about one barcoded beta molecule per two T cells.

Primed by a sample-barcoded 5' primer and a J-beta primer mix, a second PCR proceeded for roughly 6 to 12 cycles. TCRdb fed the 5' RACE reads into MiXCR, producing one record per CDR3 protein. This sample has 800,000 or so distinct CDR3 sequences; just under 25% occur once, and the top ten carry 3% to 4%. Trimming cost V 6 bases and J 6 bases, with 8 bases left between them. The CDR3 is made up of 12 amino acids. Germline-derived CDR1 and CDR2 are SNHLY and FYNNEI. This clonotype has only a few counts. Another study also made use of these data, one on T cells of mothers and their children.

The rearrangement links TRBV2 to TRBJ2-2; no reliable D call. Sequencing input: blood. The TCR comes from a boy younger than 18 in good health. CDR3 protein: CASRENAGELFF. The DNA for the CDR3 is TGTGCCAGCAGAGAAAACGCCGGGGAGCTGTTTTTT.